Presented here are 8 T cell receptor beta chains from one specimen sequenced in a study of T cell repertoires in cytomegalovirus infection. Antigens for these TCRs are unknown. TCRdb called the reads again in MiXCR, with one record for every CDR3 protein. The sample includes about 740,000 distinct CDR3 sequences, about 33% of them seen just once. The sample was cultured PBMCs, taken from culture after CMV antigen stimulation. The receptors derive from a human donor in good health (CMV status not recorded). Some clones in this sample may be carry-over from other donors' samples.

Turning to this clonotype: With a much larger clone just one base away, this may be a read error. The genes are TRBV7-2 and TRBJ1-1; the D is unclear. Germline assignment: CDR1 SGHTA and CDR2 FQGNSA. V was pared by 2 bases and J by 3 bases, with 13 bases between. The CDR3 sequence is 15 residues long. CDR3 loop: CASSLRVFPYTEAFF. CDR3 nucleotide sequence: TGTGCCAGCAGCTTACGGGTGTTCCCTTACACTGAAGCTTTCTTT.

CDR3 residues: CSASQSGYGTEAFF. The CDR3 bases are TGCAGTGCTAGTCAGTCAGGGTATGGAACTGAAGCTTTCTTT. The rearrangement links TRBV20-1 to TRBJ1-1, with TRBD1 as a possible D gene (5 bases). The germline CDR1 and CDR2 sequences are DFQATT and SNEGSKA (reference sequence). This CDR3 has 14 amino acids. The V end was cut by 3 bases, the J end by 5 bases, with 16 bases between.

V is TRBV4-1 and J is TRBJ1-1; D might be TRBD1 (5 bases). Germline CDR1 is MGHRA and CDR2 is YSYEKL. V shed 1 base and J shed 1 base, with 10 bases lying between them. This CDR3 is 15 amino acids long. The CDR3 DNA reads TGCGCCAGCAGCCAAGTAGAAGGGGCGAACACTGAAGCTTTCTTT. It yields the protein CASSQVEGANTEAFF.

This clonotype was seen more than once but under ten times. This rearrangement joins TRBV4-1 to TRBJ2-7, with TRBD1 as a possible D gene (5 bases). Germline V gene sequence: CDR1 MGHRA, CDR2 YSYEKL. V was cut by 1 base and J by 2 bases, with 12 bases left in between. The CDR3 is 15 residues long. CDR3 residues: CASSQVAGRTYEQYF. The CDR3 nucleotides read TGCGCCAGCAGCCAAGTTGCAGGGCGCACCTACGAGCAGTACTTC.

This clonotype appeared a few times. The gene calls are TRBV11-1 and TRBJ2-3; 8 positions match TRBD1. Germline CDR1 SGHAT, CDR2 FQDESV (reference sequence). The CDR3 runs 15 residues. Trimming removed 5 bases from V and 1 base from J; junction bases left unmatched: 5. The CDR3 region has the DNA TGTGCCAGCAGCATGGCGGGACAGGGCACAGATACGCAGTATTTT. Its translation: CASSMAGQGTDTQYF.

The chain recombines TRBV7-6 with TRBJ2-7, with no clear D. The CDR3 length is 13 residues. V was cut by 3 bases and J by 3 bases, with 9 bases left in between. Germline CDR1 SGHVS, CDR2 FNYEAQ. DNA for the CDR3: TGTGCCAGCAGCTTCCCGGGCCACTACGAGCAGTACTTC. Translating gives CASSFPGHYEQYF.

This clonotype has just one count. This chain links TRBV9 with TRBJ2-7; D may be TRBD1 (5 bases). CDR3 length: 13 amino acids. Between the trimmed V and J ends, which lost 0 bases and 3 bases, there was a span of 7 bases. Germline V gene data show CDR1 as SGDLS and CDR2 as YYNGEE. CDR3 in amino acids: CASSVETGYEQYF. For the CDR3, the DNA is TGTGCCAGCAGCGTAGAAACAGGCTACGAGCAGTACTTC.

Only a few counts were recorded for this clonotype. The V gene is TRBV12-3 or TRBV12-4, the J gene TRBJ1-4, with D unclear. The CDR3 has 15 amino acids. Trimming removed 3 bases at V and 8 bases at J, with 16 bases between. CDR3 sequence reads: CASSFLTPLGEKLFF. The CDR3 region has the DNA TGTGCCAGCAGTTTTTTGACACCTCTAGGAGAAAAACTGTTTTTT.